A selection of T cell receptor beta chains follows, all from one sample in a study of post-analysis software for immune sequencing data. TCRdb redid the calling of the PCR reads with MiXCR, one entry per CDR3 protein. The repertoire holds a few hundred thousand distinct CDR3 sequences, with about a third as singletons. Sequenced: blood. These receptors were taken from a girl aged 10-17 years with multiple sclerosis. CDR3s include the opening cysteine and the closing phenylalanine or tryptophan. The D gene is left open where the match is weak. Some rows have no size entry. The others give once, few or many, or a class for an expanded clone.

j_call clone_size d_call v_call cdr3_aa cdr3_nt
TRBJ1-1 . TRBD1 TRBV3-1 CASSQEDRGGTEAFF TGTGCCAGCAGCCAAGAGGACAGGGGAGGCACTGAAGCTTTCTTT
TRBJ2-3 . . TRBV12-3/TRBV12-4 CASSPGHRNFADTQYF TGTGCCAGCAGTCCCGGGCACAGGAATTTTGCAGATACGCAGTATTTT
TRBJ1-2 few . TRBV14 CASSQEIGGDYGYTF TGTGCCAGCAGCCAAGAAATCGGGGGAGACTATGGCTACACCTTC
TRBJ2-1 . TRBD2 TRBV14 CASSQEGLAAYNEQFF TGTGCCAGCAGCCAAGAGGGACTAGCGGCCTACAATGAGCAGTTCTTC
TRBJ2-7 . TRBD1 TRBV7-9 CASSSWTGSSYEQYF TGTGCCAGCAGCTCCTGGACAGGAAGCTCCTACGAGCAGTACTTC
TRBJ1-5 many TRBD1 TRBV5-1 CASSPTGSNQPQHF TGTGCCAGCAGTCCGACAGGGAGCAATCAGCCCCAGCATTTT
TRBJ2-7 . TRBD1 TRBV7-8 CASSLDRGTYEQYF TGTGCCAGCAGCTTAGACAGGGGGACTTACGAGCAGTACTTC
TRBJ2-3 . . TRBV6-5 CASSYRGLGDTDTQYF TGTGCCAGCAGTTACCGGGGGTTAGGGGACACAGATACGCAGTATTTT
TRBJ1-5 once TRBD1 TRBV18 CASSPFTGEQPQHF TGTGCCAGCTCACCATTCACAGGGGAGCAGCCCCAGCATTTT
TRBJ2-7 . . TRBV11-2 CASSLQGGLLSSEQYF TGTGCCAGCAGCTTACAAGGGGGACTCCTCTCATCCGAGCAGTACTTC
TRBJ2-3 . TRBD1 TRBV12-3/TRBV12-4 CASTLQGGTQYF TGTGCCAGCACCCTACAGGGGGGTACGCAGTATTTT
TRBJ2-1 . TRBD1 TRBV5-5 CASSSLQGNSYNEQFF TGTGCCAGCAGCTCCTTACAGGGGAACTCCTACAATGAGCAGTTCTTC
TRBJ1-3 . TRBD1 TRBV4-3 CASSQGRTGLGNTIYF TGCGCCAGCAGCCAAGGTCGGACAGGGCTTGGAAACACCATATATTTT
TRBJ2-7 few . TRBV28 CATNPGTANSYEQYF TGTGCCACTAACCCCGGGACGGCTAATTCCTACGAGCAGTACTTC
TRBJ2-3 few TRBD1 TRBV29-1 CSVPAWDREFGADTQYF TGCAGCGTACCCGCTTGGGACAGGGAGTTTGGGGCAGATACGCAGTATTTT
TRBJ2-1 few . TRBV6-6 CASSYERPEQFF TGTGCCAGCAGTTACGAACGGCCAGAGCAGTTCTTC
TRBJ1-4 . . TRBV12-3/TRBV12-4 CASSLGGTSNEKLFF TGTGCCAGCAGTTTAGGCGGGACATCTAATGAAAAACTGTTTTTT
TRBJ2-5 . . TRBV20-1 CSAERYQETQYF TGCAGTGCAGAACGGTACCAAGAGACCCAGTACTTC
TRBJ2-2 . TRBD1 TRBV27 CASSMTGNTGELFF TGTGCCAGCAGTATGACAGGGAATACCGGGGAGCTGTTTTTT
TRBJ2-1 . . TRBV12-3/TRBV12-4 CASSPTGPKTLYNEQFF TGTGCCAGCAGTCCCACAGGCCCCAAGACCCTCTACAATGAGCAGTTCTTC
TRBJ1-6 once . TRBV28 CASTPEGWTYSPLHF TGTGCCAGCACCCCAGAGGGGTGGACCTATTCACCCCTCCACTTT
TRBJ2-3 few TRBD2 TRBV6-5 CASSAPGLAGDTQYF TGTGCCAGCAGTGCCCCGGGACTAGCCGGAGATACGCAGTATTTT
TRBJ2-3 few . TRBV29-1 CSVERLGTPNGDTQYF TGCAGCGTTGAGAGACTCGGGACACCCAATGGGGATACGCAGTATTTT
TRBJ2-5 . . TRBV3-1 CASSPLIGGEETQYF TGTGCCAGCAGCCCCTTGATCGGGGGCGAGGAGACCCAGTACTTC
TRBJ1-3 . TRBD1 TRBV4-1 CASSQHRGSGNTIYF TGCGCCAGCAGCCAACACAGGGGTTCTGGAAACACCATATATTTT
TRBJ2-5 . . TRBV9 CASSVAAGGGETQYF TGTGCCAGCAGCGTAGCGGCAGGGGGGGGAGAGACCCAGTACTTC
TRBJ1-2 few . TRBV5-8 CASSIPGGDLPYGYTF TGTGCCAGCAGCATCCCTGGGGGCGACCTCCCTTATGGCTACACCTTC
TRBJ2-7 . TRBD2 TRBV20-1 CSARDLPIAGGTYEQYF TGCAGTGCTAGAGATCTTCCCATAGCGGGGGGAACCTACGAGCAGTACTTC
TRBJ2-3 . . TRBV4-2 CASSQEGGHTDTQYF TGTGCCAGCAGCCAAGAGGGGGGCCACACAGATACGCAGTATTTT
TRBJ1-2 few . TRBV6-2/TRBV6-3 CASSYSYPRGYTF TGTGCCAGCAGTTACTCGTACCCGAGAGGCTACACCTTC
TRBJ1-2 . . TRBV12-3/TRBV12-4 CASSLGRKEKGYTF TGTGCCAGCAGTTTAGGGCGAAAGGAGAAAGGCTACACCTTC
TRBJ2-1 . TRBD2 TRBV7-9 CASSPTRTRVNNEQFF TGTGCCAGCAGCCCTACCCGGACTAGGGTCAACAATGAGCAGTTCTTC
TRBJ2-1 . . TRBV15 CATSRAGQSGTNEQFF TGTGCCACCAGCAGAGCCGGGCAGAGTGGTACCAATGAGCAGTTCTTC
TRBJ2-7 . . TRBV12-3/TRBV12-4 CAGSPMIAGGYEQYF TGTGCCGGCAGTCCGATGATAGCCGGGGGTTACGAGCAGTACTTC
TRBJ2-5 . . TRBV5-1 CASSLEAAGETQYF TGCGCCAGCAGCTTGGAAGCGGCAGGAGAGACCCAGTACTTC
TRBJ1-1 . . TRBV12-3/TRBV12-4 CASSLALATEAFF TGTGCCAGCAGTTTAGCGCTGGCCACTGAAGCTTTCTTT
TRBJ1-2 . . TRBV6-5 CASRTRGAYGYTF TGTGCCAGCAGGACGCGTGGCGCCTATGGCTACACCTTC
TRBJ1-2 . . TRBV28 CASSLGFGYTF TGTGCCAGCAGTTTGGGTTTTGGCTACACCTTC
TRBJ2-7 . . TRBV18 CASSPVPGDGGSYEQYF TGTGCCAGCTCACCCGTCCCAGGGGACGGGGGCTCCTACGAGCAGTACTTC
TRBJ1-2 . . TRBV29-1 CSVEDRTNYGYTF TGCAGCGTTGAAGATCGGACTAACTATGGCTACACCTTC
TRBJ2-1 . TRBD2 TRBV7-2 CASSPFGTSGGGNEQFF TGTGCCAGCAGCCCATTTGGGACTAGCGGGGGCGGGAATGAGCAGTTCTTC
TRBJ2-1 . . TRBV25-1 CAGTGVRWWEQFF TGTGCCGGCACGGGGGTTCGATGGTGGGAGCAGTTCTTC
TRBJ2-6 . . TRBV7-9 CPSSLEPSGANVLTF TGTCCCAGCAGCTTAGAGCCTTCTGGGGCCAACGTCCTGACTTTC
TRBJ2-1 few . TRBV7-2 CASSREQLHFYNEQFF TGTGCCAGCAGCCGGGAGCAATTACACTTCTACAATGAGCAGTTCTTC
TRBJ2-1 . . TRBV14 CASTRSGRPNNEQFF TGTGCCAGCACGCGGAGTGGGCGGCCCAACAATGAGCAGTTCTTC
TRBJ2-7 few . TRBV29-1 CSVRSGPYEQYF TGCAGCGTTCGCAGCGGCCCCTACGAGCAGTACTTC
TRBJ2-1 . TRBD2 TRBV7-2 CASGRTGGYNEQFF TGTGCCAGCGGCCGGACGGGGGGCTACAATGAGCAGTTCTTC
TRBJ2-3 few . TRBV7-3 CASSSDSTDTQYF TGTGCCAGCAGCTCGGACAGCACAGATACGCAGTATTTT
TRBJ1-1 . . TRBV7-2 CASSLVERHEAFF TGTGCCAGCAGCTTAGTAGAGCGACATGAAGCTTTCTTT
TRBJ2-1 few TRBD2 TRBV20-1 CSAIRTSGGEQFF TGCAGTGCTATTCGGACTAGCGGGGGAGAGCAGTTCTTC